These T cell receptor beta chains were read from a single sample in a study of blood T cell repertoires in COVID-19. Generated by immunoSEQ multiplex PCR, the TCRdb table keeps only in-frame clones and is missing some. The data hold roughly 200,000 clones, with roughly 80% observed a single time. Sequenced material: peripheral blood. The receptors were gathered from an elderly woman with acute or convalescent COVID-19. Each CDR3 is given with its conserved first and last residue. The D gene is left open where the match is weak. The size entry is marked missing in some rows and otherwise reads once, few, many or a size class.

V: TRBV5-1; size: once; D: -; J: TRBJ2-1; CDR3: CASSFASEQFF; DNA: TGCGCCAGCAGCTTTGCGAGTGAGCAGTTCTTC
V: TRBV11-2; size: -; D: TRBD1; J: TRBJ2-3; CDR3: CASSPIGGAADTQYF; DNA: TGTGCCAGCAGCCCCATAGGGGGCGCGGCGGATACGCAGTATTTT
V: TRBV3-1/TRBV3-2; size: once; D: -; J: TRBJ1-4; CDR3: CASSKPAGRLEKLFF; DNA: TGTGCCAGCAGCAAGCCGGCAGGGCGGTTAGAAAAACTGTTTTTT
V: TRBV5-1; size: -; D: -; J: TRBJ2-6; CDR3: CASAGSGANVLTF; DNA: TGCGCCAGCGCAGGCTCTGGGGCCAACGTCCTGACTTTC
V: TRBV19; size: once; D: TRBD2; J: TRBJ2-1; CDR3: CASSIVPGLAGGPLGYNEQFF; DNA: TGTGCCAGTAGTATAGTCCCGGGACTAGCGGGAGGGCCCCTTGGATACAATGAGCAGTTCTTC
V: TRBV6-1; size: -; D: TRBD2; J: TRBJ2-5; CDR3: CASSGTSGSMTETQYF; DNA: TGTGCCAGCAGTGGGACTAGCGGGAGCATGACAGAGACCCAGTACTTC
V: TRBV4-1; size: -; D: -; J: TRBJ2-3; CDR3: CASSPSQTGTDTQYF; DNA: TGCGCCAGCAGTCCAAGTCAGACTGGCACAGATACGCAGTATTTT
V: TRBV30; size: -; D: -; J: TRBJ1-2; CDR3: CAWVDGTGSFGGYTF; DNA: TGTGCCTGGGTGGACGGAACAGGGTCGTTCGGTGGCTACACCTTC
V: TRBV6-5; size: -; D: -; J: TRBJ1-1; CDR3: CASTPGYIHTEAFF; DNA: TGTGCCAGCACACCCGGGTACATCCACACTGAAGCTTTCTTT
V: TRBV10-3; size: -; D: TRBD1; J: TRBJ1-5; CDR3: CAISEGTGDKPQHF; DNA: TGTGCCATCAGTGAGGGGACAGGTGATAAGCCCCAGCATTTT
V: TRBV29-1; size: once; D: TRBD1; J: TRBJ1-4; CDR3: CSVERQGEGEKLFF; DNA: TGCAGCGTTGAACGACAGGGGGAGGGTGAAAAACTGTTTTTT
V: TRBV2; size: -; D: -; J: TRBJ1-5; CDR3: CASRKRAEYSNQPQHF; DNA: TGTGCCAGCAGGAAGAGGGCAGAGTATAGCAATCAGCCCCAGCATTTT
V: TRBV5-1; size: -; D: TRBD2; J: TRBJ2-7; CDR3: CASSLGSGSYEQYF; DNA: TGCGCCAGCAGCTTGGGGAGCGGGAGCTACGAGCAGTACTTC
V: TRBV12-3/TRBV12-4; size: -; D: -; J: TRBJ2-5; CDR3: CASSPNNEGTQYF; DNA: TGTGCCAGCAGCCCTAATAACGAGGGGACCCAGTACTTC
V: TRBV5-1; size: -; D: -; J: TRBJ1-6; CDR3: CASSFSGANNSPLHF; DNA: TGCGCCAGCAGCTTCTCCGGAGCCAATAATTCACCCCTCCACTTT
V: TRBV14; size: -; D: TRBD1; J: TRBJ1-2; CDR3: CASSQTSGGTAPTYGYTF; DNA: TGTGCCAGCAGCCAAACAAGCGGAGGGACAGCGCCGACCTATGGCTACACCTTC
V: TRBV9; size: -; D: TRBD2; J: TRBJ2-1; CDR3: CASSKTSGSSYNEQFF; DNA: TGTGCCAGCAGCAAAACTAGCGGGAGCTCCTACAATGAGCAGTTCTTC
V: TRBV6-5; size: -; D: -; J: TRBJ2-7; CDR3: CASSFGTYEQYF; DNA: TGTGCCAGCAGTTTCGGGACTTACGAGCAGTACTTC
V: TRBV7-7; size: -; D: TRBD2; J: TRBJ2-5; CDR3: CASSLAAGEETQYF; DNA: TGTGCCAGCAGCTTAGCAGCGGGGGAAGAGACCCAGTACTTC
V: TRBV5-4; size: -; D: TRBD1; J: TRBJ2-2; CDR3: CASSGGQGNTGELFF; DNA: TGTGCCAGCAGCGGGGGACAGGGGAACACCGGGGAGCTGTTTTTT
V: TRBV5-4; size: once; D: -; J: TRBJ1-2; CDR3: CASSLGSGDGYTF; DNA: TGTGCCAGCAGCTTGGGGTCAGGGGACGGCTACACCTTC
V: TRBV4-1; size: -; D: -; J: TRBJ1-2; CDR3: CASSQGKGNYGYTF; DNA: TGCGCCAGCAGCCAAGGGAAGGGGAACTATGGCTACACCTTC
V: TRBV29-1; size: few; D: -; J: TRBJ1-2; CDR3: CSVDSYYGYTF; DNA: TGCAGCGTAGACAGTTACTATGGCTACACCTTC
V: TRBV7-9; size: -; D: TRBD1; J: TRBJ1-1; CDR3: CASSLAGQGPEAFF; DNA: TGTGCCAGCAGCTTAGCGGGACAGGGTCCTGAAGCTTTCTTT
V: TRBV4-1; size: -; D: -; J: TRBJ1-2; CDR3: CASSQVGGRNYGYTF; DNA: TGCGCCAGCAGCCAAGTTGGGGGCCGGAACTATGGCTACACCTTC
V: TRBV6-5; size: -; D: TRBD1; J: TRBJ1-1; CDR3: CASSYLRDRGLSEAFF; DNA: TGTGCCAGCAGTTACCTTCGGGACAGGGGACTCTCTGAAGCTTTCTTT
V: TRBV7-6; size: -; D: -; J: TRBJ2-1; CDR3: CASSHPTKADEQFF; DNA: TGTGCCAGCAGCCACCCGACTAAGGCGGATGAGCAGTTCTTC
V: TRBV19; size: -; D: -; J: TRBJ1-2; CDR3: CASSPGNSGLGGYTF; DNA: TGTGCCAGTAGCCCCGGAAATTCAGGGCTGGGCGGCTACACCTTC
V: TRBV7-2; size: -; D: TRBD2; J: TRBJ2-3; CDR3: CASSLLAESGGASDTQYF; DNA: TGTGCCAGCAGCTTACTGGCCGAAAGCGGGGGGGCCTCAGATACGCAGTATTTT
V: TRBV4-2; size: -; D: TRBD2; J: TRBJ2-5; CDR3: CASSPSASGRKETQYF; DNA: TGTGCCAGCAGCCCATCGGCTAGCGGGAGGAAAGAGACCCAGTACTTC
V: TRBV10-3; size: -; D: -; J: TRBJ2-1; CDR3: CAISETQRDNEQFF; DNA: TGTGCCATCAGTGAGACCCAGCGGGACAATGAGCAGTTCTTC
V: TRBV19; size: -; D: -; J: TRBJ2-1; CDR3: CASQDWSSYNEQFF; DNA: TGTGCCAGTCAGGACTGGAGCTCCTACAATGAGCAGTTCTTC